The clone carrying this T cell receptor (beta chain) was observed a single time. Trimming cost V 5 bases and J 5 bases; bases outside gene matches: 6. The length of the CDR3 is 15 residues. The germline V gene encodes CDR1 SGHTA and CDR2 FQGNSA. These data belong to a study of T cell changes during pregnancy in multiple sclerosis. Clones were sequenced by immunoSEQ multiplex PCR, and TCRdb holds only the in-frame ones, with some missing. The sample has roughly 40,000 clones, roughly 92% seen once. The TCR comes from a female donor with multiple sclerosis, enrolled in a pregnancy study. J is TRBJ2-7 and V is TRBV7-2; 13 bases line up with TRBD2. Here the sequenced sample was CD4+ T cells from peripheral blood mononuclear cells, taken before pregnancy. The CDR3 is CASSKTSGRGDEQYF. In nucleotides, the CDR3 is TGTGCCAGCAGCAAAACTAGCGGGAGGGGTGACGAGCAGTACTTC.